Sequencing of this T cell receptor (beta chain) was carried out in a study of cytomegalovirus exposure and HLA in healthy donors (dated by TCRdb to between 2016 and 2019). A note on the overall study: According to an earlier analysis of a few hundred of the donors, 200 million or so T cells yielded 120 million or so unique TCR beta sequences and about 280 Gb of sequence data. An early release that covered 640 HLA-typed donors contained about 300 gigabases of sequencing data and 80 million or so unique TCR sequences. Among the roughly 390 genotyped donors, around 79% belonged to the genetic ancestry cluster associated with self-reported Caucasian donors. The study aimed to test whether signatures of past pathogen exposure could be identified by cataloging public T cell receptors. Using immunosequencing, the study profiled T cell repertoires from about 610 subjects and related those repertoires to cytomegalovirus serostatus. Besides the first cohort of about 730 subjects, a separate validation cohort made up of roughly 120 different subjects was used. The study combined high-throughput TCR immunosequencing, statistical association of individual TCRs with disease status, and machine learning to predict cytomegalovirus infection status. A later analysis re-examined previously published TCR beta repertoires from more than 650 donors and added high-resolution HLA genotyping to investigate patterns of TCR occurrence. The later analysis used no new phenotypic data to find candidate immune exposures, relying instead on TCR beta sequences and their occurrence across donors. An earlier analysis of 587 of the donors used high-throughput TCR beta sequencing to judge whether each TCR beta V gene segment behaved as functional or pseudogenic. Donor age, sex, ethnicity and CMV serostatus were collected together with the repertoire data. A later genetic analysis used genome-wide SNP genotypes for about 55% of the 666 donors, treating that subset as a discovery cohort. Every repertoire in the discovery cohort had been generated on one and the same sequencing platform. HLA typing covered class I and class II loci at four-digit resolution. The number of donors typed differed by locus, with 629-630 for A, B, C, DRB1 and DQB1, approximately 500 for DQA1, 600 to 610 for DPA1, and roughly 450 for DPB1. Roughly five DR-DQ haplotypes were handled as single units for association and clustering, since linkage in the cohort was strong. Among around 400 genotyped donors of the cohort, an average of roughly 240,000 unique TCR beta nucleotide sequences were sequenced per donor, around a sixth of them non-productive. The research as a whole found: Compared with the 666-donor mean, donors in an Asian-associated ancestry cluster had fewer N-insertions in productive TCRs, according to a later genetic analysis. In a later genetic analysis, a missense DCLRE1C variant was associated with V-gene and J-gene trimming of TCR beta chains, and the association was replicated in an independent cohort. Because HLA typing was missing for some donors at each locus, association tests included only the typed subset. The study gave a list of 150 to 200 TCR beta chains associated with cytomegalovirus. In a later analysis, HLA-associated TCR beta chains showed more clonal expansion and lower generation probabilities than non-associated chains that were equally common. An earlier analysis of approximately 590 of the donors showed that most TCR beta V segments appeared in productive rearrangements either about 87% or about 30% of the time, which broadly matched IMGT annotations. Sequencing depth was assumed to be roughly uniform across donors in the presence/absence analyses, though that assumption may not hold. Seventeen rarely observed V segments, including chromosome 9 orphons, were excluded from the earlier analysis of a few hundred of the donors because counts were too low. Correlated functional status among segregating V segments might reflect linkage disequilibrium, but an unknown experimental factor could not be ruled out. A few of the identified cytomegalovirus-associated TCR beta chains were confirmed in vitro to be specific for cytomegalovirus antigens. In a later analysis, several top co-occurrence clusters were reported to appear linked to parvovirus B19, influenza, CMV and Epstein-Barr virus. Some IMGT-functional V segments, including TRBV6-2 and TRBV6-3, could not be told apart with the 87-base-pair reads, so those segments were excluded. While some public TCRs were present in many individuals, most TCR sequences turned up only very rarely across donors. The classifier was reported to diagnose cytomegalovirus status with high specificity and sensitivity in both the original and validation cohorts. In a later analysis, TCR association rates were found to vary across HLA loci, with the most associated TCRs seen for DRB1 alleles and the fewest for HLA-C alleles. Immune exposure information for the cohort was limited to CMV serostatus. Specific HLA alleles were associated with 15,000 to 20,000 TCR beta sequences at a false discovery rate of 0.05 in a later analysis. In a later analysis, most CMV-associated TCR beta chains were found to appear HLA-restricted, with HLA associations seemingly driven largely by CMV exposure. A further reported finding was that TCR beta sequences accurately predicted the HLA-A and HLA-B alleles for most subjects in the first cohort. It was suggested by the authors that the approach could potentially be generalized to other disease states and immunological phenotypes. The sequencing pipeline was judged likely to have produced a cluster of highly shared sequence variants as a technical artifact. The cohort was sequenced for TCR beta chains only, and without alpha or paired-chain data the features that could be detected were limited. When HLA alleles, especially DR and DQ, strongly co-occurred, TCR associations were difficult to assign to individual alleles.

V is clipped by 4 bases and J by 0 bases, and the sequence between their germline boundaries is 11 bases long. CDR1 and CDR2 are read off the germline V gene as LGHNA and YNFKEQ. There are 15 amino acids in the CDR3, from cysteine to phenylalanine inclusive. Only the CDR3 DNA is retained, 45 bases long and in frame from the first base. Worth noting for this clone: What this receptor recognizes is not known. Within one base of it there is no much larger clone, and no base qualities were kept.

The cohort was made up of 666 healthy bone marrow donors. At the time of sampling, every cohort member was nominally healthy, though immune exposures that went unrecorded were likely present. The donor was CMV seropositive and belonged to the group of about 290 seropositive cohort members. A peripheral blood sample was collected from each donor, and TCR beta sequencing was performed on peripheral blood mononuclear cells. The Qiagen DNeasy Blood Extraction Kit was used to extract genomic DNA from the blood cell samples. Library generation was performed with the immunoSEQ multiplex PCR assay. A mixture of 60 forward primers for TCR Vbeta segments and 13 reverse primers for TCR Jbeta segments was used in the multiplex PCR. A multiplex PCR assay on genomic DNA amplified the CDR3 region of rearranged TCR beta genes. On the Illumina HiSeq System, the amplified TCR beta libraries were sequenced as 87-base-pair reads. As for how the authors treated the data: In a later analysis, roughly 80 million unique TCR beta chains were counted across the roughly 610 repertoires, and about 10 million of these chains were shared by at least two donors. A nearest-neighbor algorithm error-corrected the raw reads and collapsed the reads into unique sequences, merging closely related sequences to remove PCR and sequencing errors. Alignment of CDR3 sequences to IMGT reference sequences was used to assign V, D and J gene segments. Each retained sequence needed at least a six-nucleotide match to both a V gene segment and a J gene segment. A rearrangement was called productive if the CDR3 had no stop codons and remained in frame with V and J, and every other rearrangement was called non-productive. Following IMGT convention, CDR3 was defined as the stretch from the second conserved V-encoded cysteine up to the conserved J-encoded phenylalanine. Sequences without an unambiguous match to a single V gene segment were excluded from the earlier analysis of approximately 560 of the donors. An earlier analysis of several hundred of the donors called V segments functional above 56.7% productive rearrangements and segregating when the between-donor standard deviation exceeded 5%. To diagnose cytomegalovirus status from the catalog of TCR beta chain sequences, a statistical classification framework was built. In a later analysis, V and J genes were assigned by comparing TCR nucleotide sequences against IMGT/GENE-DB human TR gene sequences. A later analysis assigned CDR3 sequences and most-parsimonious VDJ recombination scenarios with the TCRdist pipeline. In a later analysis, each TCR beta chain was defined by its CDR3 amino acid sequence together with its V-gene family, and reads without a unique V-gene family were excluded. A later analysis removed over 500 highly shared, low-generation-probability nucleotide sequences to deal with suspected cross-contamination and a sequencing artifact. A later analysis calculated a clonal expansion index for each public chain from normalized within-repertoire ranks of inferred template counts. Generation probabilities in a later analysis came from a VDJ recombination model fitted to out-of-frame rearrangements, and those results were checked against IGoR. Hypergeometric tests were used in a later analysis to score TCR-TCR, TCR-HLA and TCR-CMV co-occurrence, with a repertoire-size bias correction applied to the TCR pairs. To estimate false discovery rates, a later analysis permuted the HLA or CMV assignments 20 times. In a later analysis, co-occurring TCRs were grouped using DBSCAN, with TCRdist sequence similarity added in when clustering inside HLA-allele-positive subsets. Co-occurrence clustering excluded repertoires with fewer than 30,000 or more than 120,000 public chains, plus five with anomalous nucleotide sharing. TCRdb mirrors the immuneACCESS table, restricted to in-frame sequences. Some clones are absent from its copies; in checked studies, under half trace to an unresolved V gene, and the reason for the others is unknown. The D gene and trimming were derived from the DNA, and the V and J assignments and clone size from that table. This sample lists around 100,000 clones; around three quarters were detected once. The ten largest clones take up about 5% of the sample.

This TCR was sampled from a female donor in good health and CMV-seropositive. Here the chain combines TRBV4-2 and TRBJ2-3, with the D gene uncertain. Sequencing was carried out using PBMCs. The CDR3 is CASSPRFGSTDTQYF. The nucleotides are TGTGCCAGCAGCCCCAGGTTCGGTAGCACAGATACGCAGTATTTT.